This TCR beta chain stems from a study of blood T cells in healthy people across ages. CDR3 size: 14 residues. Germline CDR1 is SGHTA and CDR2 is FQGNSA. The V end was cut by 1 base, the J end by 8 bases, with 12 bases between. Per sample, a minimum of 7 million PBMCs were isolated. This clonotype is a singleton in its sample. What it recognizes is unknown. Study-level points and caveats: Getting older went along with TCR beta diversity per million T cells dropping roughly linearly.

Together with a sample-barcoded 5' primer, a J-beta primer mix was included in a second PCR lasting 7 to 11 cycles. A template-switch adaptor containing 12 random nucleotides labeled each cDNA molecule. TCRdb fed the 5' RACE reads into MiXCR, producing one record per CDR3 protein. The table includes almost 800,000 distinct CDR3 sequences, 58% detected once. The chain employs TRBV7-2 and TRBJ1-5; tentatively, D is TRBD1 (5 bases). Sequenced sample: blood. The TCR sequence derives from a man aged 25 to 45 in good health. CDR3 coding DNA: TGTGCCAGCAGCTTAGTAGGGGTGGCGGAGCCCCAGCATTTT. As protein: CASSLVGVAEPQHF.